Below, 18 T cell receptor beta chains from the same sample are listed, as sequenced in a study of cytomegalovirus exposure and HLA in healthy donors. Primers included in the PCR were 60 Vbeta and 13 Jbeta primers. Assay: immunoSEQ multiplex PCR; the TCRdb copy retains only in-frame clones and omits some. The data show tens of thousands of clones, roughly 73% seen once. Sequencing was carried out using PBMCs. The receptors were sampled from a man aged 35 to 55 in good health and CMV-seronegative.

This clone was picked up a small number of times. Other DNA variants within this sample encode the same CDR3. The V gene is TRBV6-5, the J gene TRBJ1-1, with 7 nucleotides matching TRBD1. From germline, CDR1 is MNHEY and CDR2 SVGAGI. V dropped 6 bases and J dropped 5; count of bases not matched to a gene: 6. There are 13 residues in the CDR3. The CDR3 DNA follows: TGTGCCAGCAGAACAGGGGTGGGGACTGAAGCTTTCTTT. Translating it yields CASRTGVGTEAFF.

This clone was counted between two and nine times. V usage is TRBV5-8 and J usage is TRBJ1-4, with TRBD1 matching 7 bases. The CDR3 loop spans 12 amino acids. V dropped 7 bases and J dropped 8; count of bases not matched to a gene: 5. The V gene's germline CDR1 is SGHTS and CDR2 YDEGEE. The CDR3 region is CASHNRGEKLFF. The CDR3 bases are TGTGCCAGCCACAACAGGGGAGAAAAACTGTTTTTT. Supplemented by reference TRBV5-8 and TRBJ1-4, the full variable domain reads EAGVTQSPTHLIKTRGQQATLRCSPISGHTSVYWYQQALGLGLQFLLWYDEGEERNRGNFPPRFSGRQFPNYSSELNVNALELEDSALYLCASHNRGEKLFFGSGTQLSVL.

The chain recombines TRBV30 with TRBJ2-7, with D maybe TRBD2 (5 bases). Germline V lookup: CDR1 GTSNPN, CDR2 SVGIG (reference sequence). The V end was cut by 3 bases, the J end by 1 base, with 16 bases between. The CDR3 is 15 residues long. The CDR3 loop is CAWRRRLADSYEQYF. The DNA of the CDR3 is TGTGCCTGGAGGAGAAGGCTAGCTGATTCCTACGAGCAGTACTTC. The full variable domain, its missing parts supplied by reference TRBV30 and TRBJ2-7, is SQTIHQWPATLVQPVGSPLSLECTVEGTSNPNLYWYRQAAGRGLQLLFYSVGIGQISSEVPQNLSASRPQDRQFILSSKKLLLSDSGFYLCAWRRRLADSYEQYFGPGTRLTVT.

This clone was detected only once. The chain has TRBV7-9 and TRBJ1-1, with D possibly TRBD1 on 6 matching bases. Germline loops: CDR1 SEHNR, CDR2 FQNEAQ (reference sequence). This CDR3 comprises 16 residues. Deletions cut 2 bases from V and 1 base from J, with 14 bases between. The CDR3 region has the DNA TGTGCCAGCAGCTTATCCAGGGGAACTCCGAACACTGAAGCTTTCTTT. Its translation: CASSLSRGTPNTEAFF. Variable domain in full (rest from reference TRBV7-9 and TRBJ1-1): DTGVSQNPRHKITKRGQNVTFRCDPISEHNRLYWYRQTLGQGPEFLTYFQNEAQLEKSRLLSDRFSAERPKGSFSTLEIQRTEQGDSAMYLCASSLSRGTPNTEAFFGQGTRLTVV.

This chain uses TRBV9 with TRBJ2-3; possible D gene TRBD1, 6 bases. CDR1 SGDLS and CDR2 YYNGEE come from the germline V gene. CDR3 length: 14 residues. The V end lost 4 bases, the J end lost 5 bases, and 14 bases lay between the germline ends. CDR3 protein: CASSRLRGRDTQYF. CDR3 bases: TGTGCCAGCAGCCGCTTAAGGGGGAGAGATACGCAGTATTTT. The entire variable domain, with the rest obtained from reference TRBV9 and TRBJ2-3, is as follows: DSGVTQTPKHLITATGQRVTLRCSPRSGDLSVYWYQQSLDQGLQFLIQYYNGEERAKGNILERFSAQQFPDLHSELNLSSLELGDSALYFCASSRLRGRDTQYFGPGTRLTVL.

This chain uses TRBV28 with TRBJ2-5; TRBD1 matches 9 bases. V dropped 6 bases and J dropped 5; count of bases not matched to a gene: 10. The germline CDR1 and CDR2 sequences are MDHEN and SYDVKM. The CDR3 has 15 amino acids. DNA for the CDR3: TGTGCCAGCAGGGAGATCGGACAGGGGTTTGAGACCCAGTACTTC. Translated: CASREIGQGFETQYF.

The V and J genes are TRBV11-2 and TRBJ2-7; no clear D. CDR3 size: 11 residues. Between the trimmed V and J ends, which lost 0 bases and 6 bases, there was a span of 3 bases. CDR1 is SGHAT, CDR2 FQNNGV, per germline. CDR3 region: CASSLDREQYF. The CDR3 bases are TGTGCCAGCAGCTTAGATCGCGAGCAGTACTTC.

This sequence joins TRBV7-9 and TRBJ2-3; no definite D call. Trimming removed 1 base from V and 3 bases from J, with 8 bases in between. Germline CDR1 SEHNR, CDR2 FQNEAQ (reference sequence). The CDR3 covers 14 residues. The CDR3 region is CASSLVPGTDTQYF. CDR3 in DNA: TGTGCCAGCAGCTTAGTTCCGGGTACAGATACGCAGTATTTT.

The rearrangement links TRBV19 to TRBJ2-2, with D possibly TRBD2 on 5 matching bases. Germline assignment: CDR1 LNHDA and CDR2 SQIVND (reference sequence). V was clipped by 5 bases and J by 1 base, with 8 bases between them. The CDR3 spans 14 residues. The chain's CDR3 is CASSPSGNTGELFF. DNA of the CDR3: TGTGCCAGTAGTCCCAGCGGGAACACCGGGGAGCTGTTTTTT.

The chain's CDR3 is CAGQGPLSGNTIYF. In DNA, the CDR3 is TGCGCCGGACAAGGGCCCCTCTCTGGAAACACCATATATTTT. This chain connects TRBV10-2 to TRBJ1-3; D may be TRBD1 (5 bases). In germline, CDR1 is WSHSY, CDR2 SAAADI. Trimming left V 11 bases short and J 0 bases short, with 14 bases between. CDR3 length: 14 amino acids.

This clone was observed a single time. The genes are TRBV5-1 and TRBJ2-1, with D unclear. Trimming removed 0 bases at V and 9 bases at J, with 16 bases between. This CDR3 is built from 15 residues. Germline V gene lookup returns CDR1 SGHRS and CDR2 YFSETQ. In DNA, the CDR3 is TGCGCCAGCAGCTTGGAGACTGCCGTAGGAGCTGAGCAGTTCTTC. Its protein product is CASSLETAVGAEQFF.

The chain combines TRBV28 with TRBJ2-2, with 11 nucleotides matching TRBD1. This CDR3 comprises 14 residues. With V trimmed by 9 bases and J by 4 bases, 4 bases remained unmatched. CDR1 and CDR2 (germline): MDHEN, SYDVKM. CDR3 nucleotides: TGTGCCAGTGGACAGGGGGCCGGCACCGGGGAGCTGTTTTTT. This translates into CASGQGAGTGELFF.

CDR3 bases: TGCAGCATCCCTGGGACAGGAAACTTCTATGGCTACACCTTC. Encoded protein: CSIPGTGNFYGYTF. The J gene is TRBJ1-2, the V gene TRBV29-1; the match to TRBD1 covers 8 bases. The CDR3 contains 14 residues. Trimming cost V 8 bases and J 4 bases; bases outside gene matches: 12. The germline V gene encodes CDR1 SQVTM and CDR2 ANQGSEA. Filled out from reference TRBV29-1 and TRBJ1-2, the complete variable domain reads SAVISQKPSRDICQRGTSLTIQCQVDSQVTMMFWYRQQPGQSLTLIATANQGSEATYESGFVIDKFPISRPNLTFSTLTVSNMSPEDSSIYLCSIPGTGNFYGYTFGSGTRLTVV.

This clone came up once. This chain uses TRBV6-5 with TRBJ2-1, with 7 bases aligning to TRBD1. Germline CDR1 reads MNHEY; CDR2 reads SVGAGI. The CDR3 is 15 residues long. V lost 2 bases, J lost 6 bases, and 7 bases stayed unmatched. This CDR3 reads CASSYRGQTINEQFF. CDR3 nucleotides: TGTGCCAGCAGTTACAGGGGACAGACCATCAATGAGCAGTTCTTC.

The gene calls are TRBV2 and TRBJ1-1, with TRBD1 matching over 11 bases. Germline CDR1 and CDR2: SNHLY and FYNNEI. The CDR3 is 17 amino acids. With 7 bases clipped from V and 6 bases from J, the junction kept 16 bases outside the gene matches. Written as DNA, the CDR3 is TGTGCCAGCAAACGGACAGGGGGCGCAGCAATCGAGGCTGAAGCTTTCTTT. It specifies CASKRTGGAAIEAEAFF.

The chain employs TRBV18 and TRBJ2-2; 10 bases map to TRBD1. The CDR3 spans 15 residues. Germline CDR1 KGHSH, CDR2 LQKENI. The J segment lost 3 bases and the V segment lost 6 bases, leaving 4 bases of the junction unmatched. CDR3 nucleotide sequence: TGTGCCAGCTCCCTCGGGACAGGGGACACCGGGGAGCTGTTTTTT. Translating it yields CASSLGTGDTGELFF.

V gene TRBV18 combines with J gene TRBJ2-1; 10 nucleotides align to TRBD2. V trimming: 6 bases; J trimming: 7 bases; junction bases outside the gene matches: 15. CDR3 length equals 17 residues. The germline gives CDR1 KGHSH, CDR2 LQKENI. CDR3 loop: CASSHSYPSGGENEQFF. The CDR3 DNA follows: TGTGCCAGCTCCCACTCCTACCCTAGCGGGGGTGAGAATGAGCAGTTCTTC.

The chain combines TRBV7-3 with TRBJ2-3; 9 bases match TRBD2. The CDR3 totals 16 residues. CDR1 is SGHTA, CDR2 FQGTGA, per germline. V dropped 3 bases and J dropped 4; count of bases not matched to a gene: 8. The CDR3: CASSFGAGGLSDTQYF. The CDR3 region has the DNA TGTGCCAGCAGCTTCGGTGCGGGGGGGCTGTCAGATACGCAGTATTTT. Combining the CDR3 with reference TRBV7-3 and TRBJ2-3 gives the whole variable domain GAGVSQTPSNKVTEKGKYVELRCDPISGHTALYWYRQSLGQGPEFLIYFQGTGAADDSGLPNDRFFAVRPEGSVSTLKIQRTERGDSAVYLCASSFGAGGLSDTQYFGPGTRLTVL.